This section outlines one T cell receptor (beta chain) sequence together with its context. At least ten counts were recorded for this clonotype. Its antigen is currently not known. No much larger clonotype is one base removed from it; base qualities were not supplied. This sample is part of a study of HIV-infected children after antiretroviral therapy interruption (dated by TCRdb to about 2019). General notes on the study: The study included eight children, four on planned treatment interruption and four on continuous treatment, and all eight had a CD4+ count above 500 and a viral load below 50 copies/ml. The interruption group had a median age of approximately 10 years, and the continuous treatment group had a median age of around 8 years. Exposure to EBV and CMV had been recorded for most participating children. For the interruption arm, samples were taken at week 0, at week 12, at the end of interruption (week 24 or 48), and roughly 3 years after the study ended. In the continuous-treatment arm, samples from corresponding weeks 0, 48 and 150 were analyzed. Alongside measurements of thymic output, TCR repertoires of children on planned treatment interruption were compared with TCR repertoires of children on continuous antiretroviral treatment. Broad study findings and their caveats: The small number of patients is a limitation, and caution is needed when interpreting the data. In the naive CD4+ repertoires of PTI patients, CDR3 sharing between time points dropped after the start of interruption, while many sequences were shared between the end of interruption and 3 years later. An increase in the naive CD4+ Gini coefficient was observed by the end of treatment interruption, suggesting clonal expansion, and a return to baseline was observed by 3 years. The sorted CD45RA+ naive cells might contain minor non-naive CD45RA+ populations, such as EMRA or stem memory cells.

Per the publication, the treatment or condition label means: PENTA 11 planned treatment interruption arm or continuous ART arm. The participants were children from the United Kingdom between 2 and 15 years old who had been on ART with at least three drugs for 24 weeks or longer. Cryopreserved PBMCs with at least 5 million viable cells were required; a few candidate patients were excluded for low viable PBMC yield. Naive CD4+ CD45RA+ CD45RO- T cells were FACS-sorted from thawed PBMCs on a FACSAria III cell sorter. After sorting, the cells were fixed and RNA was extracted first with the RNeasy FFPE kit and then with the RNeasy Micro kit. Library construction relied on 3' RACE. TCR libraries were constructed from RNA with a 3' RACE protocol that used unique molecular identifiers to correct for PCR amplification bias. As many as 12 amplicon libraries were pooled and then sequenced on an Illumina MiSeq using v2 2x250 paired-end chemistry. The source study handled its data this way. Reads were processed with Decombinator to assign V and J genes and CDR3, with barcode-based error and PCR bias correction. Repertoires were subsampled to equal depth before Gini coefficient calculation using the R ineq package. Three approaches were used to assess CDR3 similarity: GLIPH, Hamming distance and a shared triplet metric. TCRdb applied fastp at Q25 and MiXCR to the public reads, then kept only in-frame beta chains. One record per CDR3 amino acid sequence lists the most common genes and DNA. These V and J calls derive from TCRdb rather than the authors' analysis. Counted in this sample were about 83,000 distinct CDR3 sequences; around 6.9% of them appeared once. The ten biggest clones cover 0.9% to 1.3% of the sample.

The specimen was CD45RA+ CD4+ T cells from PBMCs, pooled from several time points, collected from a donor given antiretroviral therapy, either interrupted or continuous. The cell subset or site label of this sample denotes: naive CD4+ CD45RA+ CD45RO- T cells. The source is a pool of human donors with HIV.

DNA sequence: TGTGCCACCAGCAGAGCCGGACAATATGGCTACACCTTC. The encoded protein is CATSRAGQYGYTF. The chain is assembled from TRBV15 and TRBJ1-2; a tentative D call is TRBD1 (5 bases match). V loses 1 base, J loses 5 bases, and the germline ends lie 8 bases apart. The CDR3 numbers 13 residues from cysteine through phenylalanine. This entry keeps only the CDR3 DNA: 39 bases, framed from base 1. The germline V gene (reference sequence) supplies CDR1 LNHNV and CDR2 YYDKDF.